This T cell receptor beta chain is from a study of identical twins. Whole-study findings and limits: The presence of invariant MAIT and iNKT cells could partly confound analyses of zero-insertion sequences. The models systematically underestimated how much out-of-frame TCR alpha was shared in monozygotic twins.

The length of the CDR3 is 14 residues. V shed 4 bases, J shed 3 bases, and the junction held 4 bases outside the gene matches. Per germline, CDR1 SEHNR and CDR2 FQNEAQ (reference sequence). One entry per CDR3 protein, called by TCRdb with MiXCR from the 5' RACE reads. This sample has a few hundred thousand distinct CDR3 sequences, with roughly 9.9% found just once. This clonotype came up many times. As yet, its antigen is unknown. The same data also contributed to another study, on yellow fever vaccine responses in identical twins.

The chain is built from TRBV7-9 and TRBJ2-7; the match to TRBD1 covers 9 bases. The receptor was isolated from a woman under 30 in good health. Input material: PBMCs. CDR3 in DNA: TGTGCCAGCAGCTCCGGGACAGGGTACTACGAGCAGTACTTC. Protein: CASSSGTGYYEQYF.